The table lists the clone carrying this T cell receptor (beta chain) with many counts. Its matching antigen is unknown. The sample originates from a study of metastatic and nonmetastatic thyroid tumors. Overall study: The comparison covered peripheral blood and tumor or nodule tissue in malignant and benign thyroid patients.

CDR3 size: 15 residues. The V end was cut by 5 bases, the J end by 7 bases, with 24 bases between. Germline CDR1 is DFQATT and CDR2 is SNEGSKA (reference sequence). No treatment had been given to any patient before thyroid surgery. General observations from the study: Malignant thyroid tumors reportedly had TCR beta diversity that was significantly higher than in benign nodules, in blood and tumor.

Authors' processing steps: The distant-metastasis classifier for papillary thyroid cancer was built from CDR3 differences across clinicopathological groups. TCRdb re-analyzed the PCR reads through MiXCR. These V and J calls derive from TCRdb rather than the authors' analysis. The sample contains around 21,000 clones, about 16% of which appear only once. This clonotype was obtained from a male donor with papillary thyroid cancer or a benign thyroid nodule (not recorded which). Some clones in this sample may be carry-over from other donors' samples. The sample comprised blood. The chain combines TRBV20-1 with TRBJ2-7; D is possibly TRBD2 (7 bases). DNA for the CDR3: TGCAGTGCTGGTGGTCTCGCGGGGGCTGGCGGAGAGCAGTACTTC. This translates into CSAGGLAGAGGEQYF.